This TCR beta chain was sequenced for a study of CD8 T cells in Susac syndrome. CDR3 length: 13 residues. Trimming took off 8 bases at V and 3 bases at J, with 13 bases between the two ends. Germline values: CDR1 LGHDT, CDR2 YNNKEL (reference sequence). With random hexamers, 0.5 to 1 ug RNA was reverse transcribed. TCRdb re-derived calls from the immunoSEQ multiplex PCR reads in MiXCR, one entry per CDR3 protein. The sample contains 75,000 to 100,000 distinct CDR3 sequences, approximately 95% of which appear only once. The sequenced sample consisted of CD8+ T cells from PBMCs. The chain combines TRBV3-1 with TRBJ2-5, with D perhaps assigned TRBD1 or TRBD2 (5 bases each). This clonotype originated in a human donor with Susac syndrome. In DNA form, the CDR3 reads TGTGCCAGCGCCGGGACGGGAAAAGAGACCCAGTACTTC. This encodes CASAGTGKETQYF.